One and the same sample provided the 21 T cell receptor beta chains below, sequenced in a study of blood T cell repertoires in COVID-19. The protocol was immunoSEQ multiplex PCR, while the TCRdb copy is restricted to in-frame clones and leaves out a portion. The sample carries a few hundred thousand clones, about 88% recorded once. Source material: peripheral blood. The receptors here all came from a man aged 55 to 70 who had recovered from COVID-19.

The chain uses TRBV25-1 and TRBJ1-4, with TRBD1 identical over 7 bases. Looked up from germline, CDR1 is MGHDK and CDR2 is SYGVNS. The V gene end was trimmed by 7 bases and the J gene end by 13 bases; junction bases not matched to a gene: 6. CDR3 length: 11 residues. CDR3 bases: TGTGCCAGCACCGAGACAGGGAGACTGTTTTTT. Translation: CASTETGRLFF.

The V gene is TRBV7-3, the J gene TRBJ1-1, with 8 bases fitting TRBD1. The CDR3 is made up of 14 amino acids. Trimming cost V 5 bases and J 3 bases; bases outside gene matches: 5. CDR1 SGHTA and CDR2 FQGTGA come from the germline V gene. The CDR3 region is CASSAQGAHTEAFF. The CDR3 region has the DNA TGTGCCAGCAGCGCCCAGGGGGCCCACACTGAAGCTTTCTTT.

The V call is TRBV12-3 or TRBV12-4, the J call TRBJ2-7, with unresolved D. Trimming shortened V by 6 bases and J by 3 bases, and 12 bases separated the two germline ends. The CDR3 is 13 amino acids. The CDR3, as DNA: TGTGCCAGCAGCTCAGGAACCAGCTACGAGCAGTACTTC. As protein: CASSSGTSYEQYF.

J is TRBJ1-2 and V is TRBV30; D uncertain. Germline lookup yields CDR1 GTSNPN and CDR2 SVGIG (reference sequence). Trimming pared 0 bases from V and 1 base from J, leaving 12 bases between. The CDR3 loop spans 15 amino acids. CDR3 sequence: CAWSVLGGSNYGYTF. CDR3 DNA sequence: TGTGCCTGGAGTGTTCTAGGTGGCAGTAACTATGGCTACACCTTC.

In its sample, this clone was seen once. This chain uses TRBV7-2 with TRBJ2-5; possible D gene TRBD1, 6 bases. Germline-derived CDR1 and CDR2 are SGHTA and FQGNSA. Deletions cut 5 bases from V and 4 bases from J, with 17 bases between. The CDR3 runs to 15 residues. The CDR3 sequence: CASSTMPQGRETQYF. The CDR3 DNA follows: TGTGCCAGCAGCACCATGCCCCAGGGGAGAGAGACCCAGTACTTC.

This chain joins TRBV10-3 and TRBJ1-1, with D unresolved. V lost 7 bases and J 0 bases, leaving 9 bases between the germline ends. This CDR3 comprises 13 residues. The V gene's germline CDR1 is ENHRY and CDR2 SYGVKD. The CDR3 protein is CAIKPIVNTEAFF. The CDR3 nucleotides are TGTGCCATCAAACCGATAGTGAACACTGAAGCTTTCTTT.

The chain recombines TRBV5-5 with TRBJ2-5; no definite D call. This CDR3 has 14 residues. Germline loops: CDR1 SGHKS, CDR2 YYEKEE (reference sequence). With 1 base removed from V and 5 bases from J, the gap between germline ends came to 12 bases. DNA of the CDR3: TGTGCCAGCAGCTTGTTGGGCAGCCGGGAGACCCAGTACTTC. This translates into CASSLLGSRETQYF.

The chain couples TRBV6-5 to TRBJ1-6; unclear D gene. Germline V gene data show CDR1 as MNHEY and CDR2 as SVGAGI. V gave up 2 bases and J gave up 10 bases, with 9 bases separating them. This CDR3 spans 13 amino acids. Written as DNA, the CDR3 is TGTGCCAGCAGTTACAAGAGGCGATCACCCCTCCACTTT. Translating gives CASSYKRRSPLHF.

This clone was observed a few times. The CDR3 protein is CASSRGSAGLKNGYTF. The CDR3 DNA sequence: TGTGCCAGCAGCCGAGGGTCCGCGGGGTTAAAGAATGGCTACACCTTC. The J gene is TRBJ1-2, the V gene TRBV3-1 (or the pseudogene TRBV3-2), with unresolved D. In germline, CDR1 is LGHDT, CDR2 YNNKEL (reference sequence). V dropped 4 bases and J dropped 6 bases, with 21 bases sitting between them. The CDR3 loop spans 16 amino acids.

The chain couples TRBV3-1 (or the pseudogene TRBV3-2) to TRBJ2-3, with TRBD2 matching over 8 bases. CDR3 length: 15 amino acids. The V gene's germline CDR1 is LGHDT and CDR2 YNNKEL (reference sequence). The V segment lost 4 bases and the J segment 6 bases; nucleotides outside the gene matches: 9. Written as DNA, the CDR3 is TGTGCCAGCAGCCTCACTAGCGGCTTGCGGGATACGCAGTATTTT. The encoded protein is CASSLTSGLRDTQYF.

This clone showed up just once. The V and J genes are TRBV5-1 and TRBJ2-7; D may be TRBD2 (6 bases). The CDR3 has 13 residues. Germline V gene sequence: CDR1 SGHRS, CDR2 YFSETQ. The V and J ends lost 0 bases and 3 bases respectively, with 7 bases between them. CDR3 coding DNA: TGCGCCAGCAGCTTGGCGGACTACTACGAGCAGTACTTC. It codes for CASSLADYYEQYF.

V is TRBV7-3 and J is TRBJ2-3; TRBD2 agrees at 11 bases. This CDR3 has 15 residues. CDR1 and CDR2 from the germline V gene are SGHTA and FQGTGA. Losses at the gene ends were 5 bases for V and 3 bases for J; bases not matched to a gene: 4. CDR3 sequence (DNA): TGTGCCAGCAGCCGTAGCGGGGGGGCAACAGATACGCAGTATTTT. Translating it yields CASSRSGGATDTQYF.

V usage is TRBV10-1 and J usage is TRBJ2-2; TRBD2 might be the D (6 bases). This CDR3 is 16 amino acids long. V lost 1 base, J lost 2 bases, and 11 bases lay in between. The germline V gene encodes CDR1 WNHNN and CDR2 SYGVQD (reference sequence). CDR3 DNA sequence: TGCGCCAGCAGTGAGTTCGGGACTCCCAACACCGGGGAGCTGTTTTTT. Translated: CASSEFGTPNTGELFF.

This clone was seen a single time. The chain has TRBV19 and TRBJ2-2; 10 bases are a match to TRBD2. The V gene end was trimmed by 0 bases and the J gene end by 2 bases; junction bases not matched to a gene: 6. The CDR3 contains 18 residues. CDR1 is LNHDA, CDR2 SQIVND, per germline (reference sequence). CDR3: CASSIEPLAGVNTGELFF. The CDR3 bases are TGTGCCAGTAGTATAGAACCTCTAGCGGGGGTTAACACCGGGGAGCTGTTTTTT.

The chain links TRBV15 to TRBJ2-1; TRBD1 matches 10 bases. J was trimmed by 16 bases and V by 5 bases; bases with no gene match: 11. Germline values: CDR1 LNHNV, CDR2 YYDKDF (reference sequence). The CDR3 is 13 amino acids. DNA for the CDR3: TGTGCCACCAGCCCGATACCGGGACAGGGGATTTTCTTC. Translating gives CATSPIPGQGIFF.

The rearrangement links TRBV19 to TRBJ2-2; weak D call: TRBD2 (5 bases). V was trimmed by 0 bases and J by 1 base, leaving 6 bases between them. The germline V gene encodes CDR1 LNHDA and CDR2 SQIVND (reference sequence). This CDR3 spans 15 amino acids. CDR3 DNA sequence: TGTGCCAGTAGTATAGACGCGGGGAACACCGGGGAGCTGTTTTTT. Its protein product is CASSIDAGNTGELFF.

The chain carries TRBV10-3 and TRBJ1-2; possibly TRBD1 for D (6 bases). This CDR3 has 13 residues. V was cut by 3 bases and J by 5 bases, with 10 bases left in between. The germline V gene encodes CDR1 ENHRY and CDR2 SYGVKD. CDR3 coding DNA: TGTGCCATCAGTGACAGGCAGGGGTATGGCTACACCTTC. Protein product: CAISDRQGYGYTF.

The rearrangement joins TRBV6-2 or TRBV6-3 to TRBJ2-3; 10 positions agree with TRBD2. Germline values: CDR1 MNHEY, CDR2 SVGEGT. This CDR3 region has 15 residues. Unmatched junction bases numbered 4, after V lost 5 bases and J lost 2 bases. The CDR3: CASSGLAVPTDTQYF. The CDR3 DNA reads TGTGCCAGCAGTGGACTAGCGGTGCCCACAGATACGCAGTATTTT.

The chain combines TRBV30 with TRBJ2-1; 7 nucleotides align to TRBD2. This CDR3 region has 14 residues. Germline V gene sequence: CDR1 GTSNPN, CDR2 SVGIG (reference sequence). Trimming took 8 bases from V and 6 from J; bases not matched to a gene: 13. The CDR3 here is CASGGESTGNEQFF. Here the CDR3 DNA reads TGTGCCAGTGGGGGGGAGTCGACCGGCAATGAGCAGTTCTTC.

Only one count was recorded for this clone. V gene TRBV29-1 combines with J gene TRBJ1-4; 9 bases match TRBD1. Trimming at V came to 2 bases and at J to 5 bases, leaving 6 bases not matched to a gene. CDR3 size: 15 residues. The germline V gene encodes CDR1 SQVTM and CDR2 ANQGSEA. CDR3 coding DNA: TGCAGCGTTGAAACCCGGGACAGGGACAATGAAAAACTGTTTTTT. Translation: CSVETRDRDNEKLFF.

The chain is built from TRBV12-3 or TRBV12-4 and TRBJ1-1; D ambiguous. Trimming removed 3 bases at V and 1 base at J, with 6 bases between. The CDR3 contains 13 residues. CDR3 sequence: CASSLNKNTEAFF. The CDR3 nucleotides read TGTGCCAGCAGTTTGAACAAGAACACTGAAGCTTTCTTT.